This TCR beta chain is from a study of blood T cell repertoires in COVID-19. Across the study: The United States, Italy and Spain provided the acute and convalescent COVID-19 samples.

CDR3 size: 15 residues. CDR1 is SGHRS and CDR2 is YFSETQ in the germline V gene. After removal of 3 bases from V and 3 bases from J, the junction contained 5 bases not matched to a gene. In the authors' methods: Estimated nucleated cell counts came from reference gene primer amplification. TCRdb's table, derived via immunoSEQ multiplex PCR, lists solely in-frame clones and lacks some. The V and J calls and clone size are taken from that table; D and trimming were inferred from the DNA. The sample lists about 200,000 clones, roughly nine tenths occurring once. Recruited during active infection, patients (from Seattle) were subsequently followed longitudinally.

The sample consisted of peripheral blood. The chain has TRBV5-1 and TRBJ1-4, with 7 bases that match TRBD1. This receptor was taken from a man aged 60 to 69 with COVID-19, enrolled during active disease. The CDR3 DNA sequence: TGCGCCAGCAGCTCGACAGGGCCCCCTAATGAAAAACTGTTTTTT. It is translated as CASSSTGPPNEKLFF.